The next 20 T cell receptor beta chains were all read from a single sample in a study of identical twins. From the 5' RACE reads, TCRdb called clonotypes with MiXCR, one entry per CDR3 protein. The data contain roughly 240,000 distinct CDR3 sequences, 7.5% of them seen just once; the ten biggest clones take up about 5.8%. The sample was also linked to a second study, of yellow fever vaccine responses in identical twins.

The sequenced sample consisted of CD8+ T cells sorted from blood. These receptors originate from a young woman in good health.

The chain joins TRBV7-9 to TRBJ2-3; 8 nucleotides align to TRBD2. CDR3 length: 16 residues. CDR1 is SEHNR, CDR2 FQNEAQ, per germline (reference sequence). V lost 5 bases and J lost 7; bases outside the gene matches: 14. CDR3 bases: TGTGCCAGCAGCAACCCTACTAGCGGATGGTTAAATACGCAGTATTTT. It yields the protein CASSNPTSGWLNTQYF.

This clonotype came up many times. CDR3 amino acids: CSVERAGGLYF. The CDR3 nucleotides read TGCAGCGTTGAAAGGGCAGGAGGGCTATACTTC. The chain joins TRBV29-1 to TRBJ2-7; TRBD2 is a possible D gene (6 bases). Trimming removed 2 bases from V and 13 bases from J, with 15 bases in between. This CDR3 region has 11 residues. Germline V lookup: CDR1 SQVTM, CDR2 ANQGSEA.

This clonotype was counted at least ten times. CDR3: CASSGTSGRWDEQFF. CDR3 DNA: TGTGCCAGCAGCGGGACTAGCGGGAGGTGGGATGAGCAGTTCTTC. The chain joins TRBV7-8 to TRBJ2-1; TRBD2 agrees at 15 bases. The CDR3 is 15 amino acids. With 5 bases clipped from V and 8 bases from J, the junction kept 4 bases outside the gene matches. Germline V gene lookup returns CDR1 SGHVS and CDR2 FQNEAQ.

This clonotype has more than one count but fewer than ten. CDR3 protein: CASSLAPSFYGYTF. DNA of the CDR3: TGTGCCAGCAGTTTGGCGCCCTCTTTCTATGGCTACACCTTC. The chain uses TRBV28 and TRBJ1-2; D unclear. Germline CDR1 is MDHEN and CDR2 is SYDVKM. Trimming cost V 3 bases and J 4 bases, with 12 bases left between them. The CDR3 contains 14 residues.

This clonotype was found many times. As DNA, the CDR3 is TGTGCCAGCAGTCCCATCGGGGGGGGAGCCAAAAACATTCAGTACTTC. This codes for CASSPIGGGAKNIQYF. The rearrangement joins TRBV28 to TRBJ2-4, with TRBD2 matching 8 bases. Germline CDR1 is MDHEN and CDR2 is SYDVKM. V gave up 5 bases and J gave up 0 bases; unmatched junction bases: 6. The CDR3 has 16 amino acids.

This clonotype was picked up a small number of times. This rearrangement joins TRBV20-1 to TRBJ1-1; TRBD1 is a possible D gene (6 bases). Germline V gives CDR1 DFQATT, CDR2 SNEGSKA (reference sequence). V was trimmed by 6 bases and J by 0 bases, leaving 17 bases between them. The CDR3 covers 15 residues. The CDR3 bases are TGCAGTGCATCAACCCAGGGGAAGATGAACACTGAAGCTTTCTTT. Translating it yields CSASTQGKMNTEAFF.

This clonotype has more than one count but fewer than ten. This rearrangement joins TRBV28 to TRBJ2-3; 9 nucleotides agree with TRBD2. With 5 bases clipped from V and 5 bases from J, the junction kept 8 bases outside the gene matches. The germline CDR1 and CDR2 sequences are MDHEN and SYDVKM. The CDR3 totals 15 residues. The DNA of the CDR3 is TGTGCCAGCAGTCATCACGTAGCGGGAGTAGATACGCAGTATTTT. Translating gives CASSHHVAGVDTQYF.

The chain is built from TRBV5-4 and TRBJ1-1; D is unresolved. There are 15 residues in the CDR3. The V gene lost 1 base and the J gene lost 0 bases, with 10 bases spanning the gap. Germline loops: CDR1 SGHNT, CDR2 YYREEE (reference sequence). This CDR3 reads CASSLKENMNTEAFF. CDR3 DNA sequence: TGTGCCAGCAGCTTGAAGGAGAACATGAACACTGAAGCTTTCTTT.

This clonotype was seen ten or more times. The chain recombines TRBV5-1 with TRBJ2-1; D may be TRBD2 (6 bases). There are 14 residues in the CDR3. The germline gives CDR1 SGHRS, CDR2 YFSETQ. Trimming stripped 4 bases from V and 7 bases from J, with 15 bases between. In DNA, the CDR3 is TGCGCCAGCAGCCTACGGGACTCGGGGAATGAGCAGTTCTTC. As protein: CASSLRDSGNEQFF.

The CDR3 is CATSDYPRSGYNEQFF. CDR3 coding DNA: TGTGCCACCAGTGATTACCCGCGGTCCGGTTACAATGAGCAGTTCTTC. The chain employs TRBV24-1 and TRBJ2-1; D is undetermined. Trimming cost V 2 bases and J 4 bases, with 14 bases left between them. This CDR3 comprises 16 residues. From germline, CDR1 is KGHDR and CDR2 SFDVKD.

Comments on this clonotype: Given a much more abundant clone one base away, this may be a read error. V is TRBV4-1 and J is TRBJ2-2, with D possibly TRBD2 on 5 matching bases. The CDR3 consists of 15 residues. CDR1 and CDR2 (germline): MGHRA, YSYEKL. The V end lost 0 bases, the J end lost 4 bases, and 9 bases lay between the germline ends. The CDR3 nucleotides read TGCGCCAGCAGCCAAGATCGAGGGTTCACCGGGGAGCTGTTTTTT. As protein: CASSQDRGFTGELFF.

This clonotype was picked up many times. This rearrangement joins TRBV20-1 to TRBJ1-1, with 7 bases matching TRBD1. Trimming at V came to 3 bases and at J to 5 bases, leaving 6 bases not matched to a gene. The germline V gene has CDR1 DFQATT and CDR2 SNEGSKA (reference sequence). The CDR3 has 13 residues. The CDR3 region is CSASPGTVTEAFF. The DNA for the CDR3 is TGCAGTGCTAGTCCGGGGACAGTTACTGAAGCTTTCTTT.

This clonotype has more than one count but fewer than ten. CDR3 in DNA: TGTGCCAGCTCACCAACAGGAGAATACGAGCAGTACGTC. It specifies CASSPTGEYEQYV. This chain uses TRBV18 with TRBJ2-7, with D possibly TRBD1 on 5 matching bases. The CDR3 has 13 residues. V was shortened by 2 bases and J by 4 bases, with 9 bases between the two germline ends. CDR1 is KGHSH, CDR2 LQKENI, per germline.

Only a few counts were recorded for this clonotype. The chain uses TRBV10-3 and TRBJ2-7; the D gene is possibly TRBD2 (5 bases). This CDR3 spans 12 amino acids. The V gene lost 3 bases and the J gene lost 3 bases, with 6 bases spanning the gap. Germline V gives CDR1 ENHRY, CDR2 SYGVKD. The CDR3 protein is CAISEEGYEQYV. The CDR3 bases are TGTGCCATCAGTGAAGAGGGCTACGAGCAGTACGTC.

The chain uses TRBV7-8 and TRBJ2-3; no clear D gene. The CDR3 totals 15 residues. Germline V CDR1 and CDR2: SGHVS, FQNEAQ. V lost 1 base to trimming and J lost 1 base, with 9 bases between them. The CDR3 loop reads CASSLDSFGTDTQYF. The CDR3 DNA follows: TGTGCCAGCAGCTTAGACAGCTTTGGCACAGATACGCAGTATTTT.

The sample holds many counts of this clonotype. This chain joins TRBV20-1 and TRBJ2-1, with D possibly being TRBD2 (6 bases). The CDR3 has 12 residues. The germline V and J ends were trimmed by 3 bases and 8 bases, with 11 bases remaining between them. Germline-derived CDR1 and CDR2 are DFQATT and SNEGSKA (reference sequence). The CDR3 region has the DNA TGCAGTGCTAGGTTCCGGGAGTATGAGCAGTTCTTC. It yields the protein CSARFREYEQFF.

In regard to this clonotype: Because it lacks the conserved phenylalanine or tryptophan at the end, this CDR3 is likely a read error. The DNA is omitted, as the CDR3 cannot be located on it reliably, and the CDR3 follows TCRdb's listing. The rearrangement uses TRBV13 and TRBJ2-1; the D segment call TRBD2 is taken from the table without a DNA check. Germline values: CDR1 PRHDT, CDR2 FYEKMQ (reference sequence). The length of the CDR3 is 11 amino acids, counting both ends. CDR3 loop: CASSFGRTMDI.

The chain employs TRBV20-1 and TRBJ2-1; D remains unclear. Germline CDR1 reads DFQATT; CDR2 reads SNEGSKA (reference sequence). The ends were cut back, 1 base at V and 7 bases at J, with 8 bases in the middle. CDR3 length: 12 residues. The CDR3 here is CSARGLRNEQFF. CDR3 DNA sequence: TGCAGTGCTAGAGGTCTCCGAAATGAGCAGTTCTTC.

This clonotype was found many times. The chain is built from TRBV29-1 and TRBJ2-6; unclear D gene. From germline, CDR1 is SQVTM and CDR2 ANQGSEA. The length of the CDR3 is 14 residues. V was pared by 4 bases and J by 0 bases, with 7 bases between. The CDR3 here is CSVVPSSGANVLTF. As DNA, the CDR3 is TGCAGCGTTGTACCTAGCTCTGGGGCCAACGTCCTGACTTTC.

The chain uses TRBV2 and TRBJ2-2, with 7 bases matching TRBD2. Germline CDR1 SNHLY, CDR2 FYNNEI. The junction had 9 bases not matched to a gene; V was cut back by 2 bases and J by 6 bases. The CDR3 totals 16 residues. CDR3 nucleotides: TGTGCCAGCAGTGAACTTGGGACTAAGGTCGCCGGGGAGCTGTTTTTT. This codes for CASSELGTKVAGELFF.